This T cell receptor (beta chain) is drawn from a study of blood T cell repertoires in COVID-19. Study details: COVID-19 samples collected from the United States, Italy and Spain covered acute and convalescent phases. Sample material is recorded as cDNA or gDNA derived from T cells, B-cell-depleted T cells, or PBMCs.

In the source study's methods: By means of reference gene primer amplification, nucleated cell counts were estimated. Clones were read by immunoSEQ multiplex PCR, and TCRdb kept only the in-frame ones, dropping some. The V and J calls and clone size are taken from that table; D and trimming were inferred from the DNA. This table has 200,000 to 250,000 clones, 85% to 90% appearing once. The CDR3 loop spans 15 amino acids. V lost 5 bases, J lost 1 base, and 6 bases stayed unmatched. Germline V lookup: CDR1 MNHNY, CDR2 SVGAGI (reference sequence). The Seattle patients joined while their infection was active and were tracked longitudinally afterward.

The chain carries TRBV6-6 and TRBJ2-7, with TRBD1 matching 9 bases. Input material: peripheral blood. The TCR comes from a man under 40 with COVID-19, enrolled during active disease. The CDR3 sequence: CASSDMGQGSYEQYF. The CDR3 DNA reads TGTGCCAGCAGTGATATGGGACAGGGATCCTACGAGCAGTACTTC.